This T cell receptor (beta chain) originates from a study of blood T cells in healthy people across ages (dated by TCRdb to about 2015). Regarding the complete study: Template switching captured roughly one uniquely barcoded TCR beta cDNA molecule per two T cells in model experiments. Using deep sequencing normalized with unique cDNA molecular identifiers, the study measured how TCR beta repertoire diversity changes with age. The donors were split into four age groups: young (average about 15 years), middle-aged (around 37), aged (more than 60) and long-lived (roughly 77). Donors of different ages were randomly distributed across sequencing lanes to avoid experimental bias. Using the same blood draw, the study looked at two additional independent replicas of 1 million unique cDNA reads for two donors, one aged 18 to 30 and the other aged 80 or older.

In regard to this clonotype: Its antigen is still unknown. Base qualities are not at hand, and no much larger clone is one base apart.

Broad study findings and their caveats: As age increased, observed TCR beta diversity per million T cells dropped in a roughly linear way, and a significant reduction was already evident by age roughly 40. Compared with the aged group, more naive CD4+ T cells, fewer expanded clones and increased TCR diversity were shown by the long-lived group, suggesting age selection. Bulk unsorted PBMC profiling prevented conclusive comparison of naive and antigen-experienced compartments. A strong correlation was found between observed TCR beta diversity and the percentage of naive T cells measured by flow cytometry. Estimates of total diversity from one million sequenced T cells were regarded as lower bounds and underestimates. The CMV infection status of donors was not known, potentially confounding age-related changes in expanded clonotypes.

For this chain, trimming is 2 bases at the V end and 2 bases at the J end, and the number of junction bases without a gene match is 14. From cysteine to phenylalanine, the CDR3 is 19 amino acids long. The CDR3 DNA has 57 bases and is translated from base 1. Donors were a few dozen systemically healthy Caucasian individuals from Russia aged about 6 to 100 years. Approximately 9.7 milliliters of peripheral blood were drawn from each donor into EDTA-treated Vacutainer tubes. Ficoll-Paque density-gradient centrifugation was used to isolate PBMCs, with at least 7 million per sample. Trizol reagent was used to extract total RNA from the PBMCs, yielding at least 6 micrograms per sample. For every donor, an aliquot of PBMCs went through flow cytometry to measure the percentages of naive CD45RAhigh/CD27high T cells. The receptor library was made with 5' RACE. The second PCR ran for about 7 to 11 cycles and used a J-beta primer mix along with a sample-barcoded 5' primer. Each TCR beta cDNA molecule received a unique molecular identifier from a template-switch 5' adaptor carrying 12 random nucleotides. At least 2.5 million CDR3-containing paired-end reads were obtained from each sample. The Mint cDNA synthesis kit, primed by a TRBC-specific oligonucleotide, was used to synthesize first-strand cDNA from all RNA. Following uracil-DNA glycosylase treatment, a first 18-cycle PCR with universal primers M1SS and BC2_uni_R was performed on all cDNA. From the authors' description of their analysis: For normalization, 1 million high-quality reads were randomly selected from each sample, with every read carrying a distinct molecular identifier. Instead of being binned into consensus sequences, reads with shared molecular identifiers were discarded. CDR3 identification, clonotype clustering and error correction used MiTCR with a Q25 quality threshold and the strictest error-elimination algorithm. Lower-bound total TCR beta diversity was estimated with a nonparametric unseen species model using Euler transformation. TCRdb applied fastp at Q25 and MiXCR to the public reads, then kept only in-frame beta chains. Rows matching on CDR3 protein sequence are summarized as one entry with the most common DNA and genes. TCRdb's processing, not the study's, gives the V and J calls here. The sample contains around 1,800,000 distinct CDR3 sequences, 30% to 40% of them found a single time. Together, the top ten hold under 25% of the sample.

The material sequenced was blood. In this chain, TRBV12-3 or TRBV12-4 is recombined with TRBJ2-1, with 8 bases aligning to TRBD2. The sequence was collected from a human donor in good health. The CDR3 region has the sequence CASSLSYSGGRGTYNEQFF. The nucleotide sequence is TGTGCCAGCAGTTTAAGTTACAGCGGGGGCCGCGGGACCTACAATGAGCAGTTCTTC.